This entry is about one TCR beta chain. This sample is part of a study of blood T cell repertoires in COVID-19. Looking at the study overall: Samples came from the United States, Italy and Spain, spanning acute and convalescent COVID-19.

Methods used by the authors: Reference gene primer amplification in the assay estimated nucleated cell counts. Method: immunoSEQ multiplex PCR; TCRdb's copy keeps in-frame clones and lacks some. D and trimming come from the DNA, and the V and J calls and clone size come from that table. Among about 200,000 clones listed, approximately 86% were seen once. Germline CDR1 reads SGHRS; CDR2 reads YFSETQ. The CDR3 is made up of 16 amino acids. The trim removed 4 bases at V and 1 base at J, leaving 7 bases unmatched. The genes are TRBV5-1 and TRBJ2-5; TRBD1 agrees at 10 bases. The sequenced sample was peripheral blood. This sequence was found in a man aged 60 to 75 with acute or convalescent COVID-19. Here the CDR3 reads CASSHKGQGFQETQYF. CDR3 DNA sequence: TGCGCCAGCAGCCACAAGGGACAGGGGTTCCAAGAGACCCAGTACTTC.